This T cell receptor (beta chain) was captured by sequencing in a study of T cell changes during pregnancy in multiple sclerosis. Profiled with immunoSEQ multiplex PCR; TCRdb holds only in-frame clones, not every one. The sample yields about 40,000 clones, about 92% seen once. CDR1 is SNHLY, CDR2 FYNNEI, per germline. V shed 7 bases, J shed 1 base, and the junction held 7 bases outside the gene matches. The CDR3 has 14 residues. Source: CD8+ T cells from peripheral blood mononuclear cells, taken in the first trimester of pregnancy. This sequence joins TRBV2 and TRBJ2-7; 7 bases map to TRBD2. This receptor was taken from a female donor with multiple sclerosis, enrolled in a pregnancy study. The CDR3 protein is CASNSGRTSYEQYF. Written as DNA, the CDR3 is TGTGCCAGCAATTCCGGGAGGACATCCTACGAGCAGTACTTC.